This note documents a single T cell receptor beta chain sequence. A junction end diverges from the germline sequence, so it may reflect a read error. This record belongs to a study of T-cell reconstitution after alpha-beta-depleted transplantation in children. Unique molecular identifiers were used to barcode this TCRbeta library. TCRdb recomputed calls from the PCR reads with MiXCR, one row per CDR3 protein. The sample gives roughly 790,000 distinct CDR3 sequences, roughly 16% of which show up once; under 6% is in the top ten. Germline values: CDR1 SGHKS, CDR2 YYEKEE (reference sequence). This CDR3 has 16 residues.

The sequence was collected from a male patient younger than 18 who had a stem cell transplant for acute lymphoblastic leukemia, so the T cells may come from the graft donor. V usage is TRBV5-5 and J usage is TRBJ2-1; TRBD1 agrees at 7 bases. This sample comprised PBMCs, mostly from graft donor cells, obtained 360 days after TCRalphabeta/CD19-depleted stem cell transplant. CDR3 sequence reads: CASNLFRTGGYNEQFF. DNA of the CDR3: TGTGCCAGCAACTTGTTTCGGACAGGCGGGTACAATGAGCAGTTCTTC.